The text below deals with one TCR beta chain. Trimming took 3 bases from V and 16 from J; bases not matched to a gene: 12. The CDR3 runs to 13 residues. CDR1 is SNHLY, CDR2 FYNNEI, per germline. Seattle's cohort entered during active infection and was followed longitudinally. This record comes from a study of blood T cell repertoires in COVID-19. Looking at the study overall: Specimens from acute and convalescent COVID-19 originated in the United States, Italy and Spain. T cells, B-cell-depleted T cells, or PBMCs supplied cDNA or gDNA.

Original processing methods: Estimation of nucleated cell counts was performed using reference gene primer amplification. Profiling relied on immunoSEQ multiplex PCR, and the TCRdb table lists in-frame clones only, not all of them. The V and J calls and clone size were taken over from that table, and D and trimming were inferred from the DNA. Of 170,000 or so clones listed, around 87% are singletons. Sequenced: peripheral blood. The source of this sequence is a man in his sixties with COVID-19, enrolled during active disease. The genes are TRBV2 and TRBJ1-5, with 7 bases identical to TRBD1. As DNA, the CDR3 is TGTGCCAGCAGTGAGGGACAGCCAGCCGGGGCCCATTTT. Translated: CASSEGQPAGAHF. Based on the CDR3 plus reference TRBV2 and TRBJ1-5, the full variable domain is EPEVTQTPSHQVTQMGQEVILRCVPISNHLYFYWYRQILGQKVEFLVSFYNNEISEKSEIFDDQFSVERPDGSNFTLKIRSTKLEDSAMYFCASSEGQPAGAHFGDGTRLSIL.